Described below is a single T cell receptor beta chain sequence and its context. Only in-frame clones appear in the TCRdb table, and some are missing; sequencing was by immunoSEQ multiplex PCR. Of about 160,000 clones in the sample, around 84% were seen once. Trimming removed 5 bases at V and 3 bases at J, with 10 bases between. The CDR3 runs to 13 residues. In germline, CDR1 is SGHTA, CDR2 FQGNSA. These data are taken from a study of cytotoxic CD8 clonotypes in ibrutinib-treated CLL. The V and J genes are TRBV7-2 and TRBJ1-2, with unresolved D. The sample was PBMCs, taken after 12 months of ibrutinib treatment. The source is a human donor with chronic lymphocytic leukemia. CDR3 in DNA: TGTGCCAGCAGCCTTCAGCTTTACTATGGCTACACCTTC. This translates into CASSLQLYYGYTF.